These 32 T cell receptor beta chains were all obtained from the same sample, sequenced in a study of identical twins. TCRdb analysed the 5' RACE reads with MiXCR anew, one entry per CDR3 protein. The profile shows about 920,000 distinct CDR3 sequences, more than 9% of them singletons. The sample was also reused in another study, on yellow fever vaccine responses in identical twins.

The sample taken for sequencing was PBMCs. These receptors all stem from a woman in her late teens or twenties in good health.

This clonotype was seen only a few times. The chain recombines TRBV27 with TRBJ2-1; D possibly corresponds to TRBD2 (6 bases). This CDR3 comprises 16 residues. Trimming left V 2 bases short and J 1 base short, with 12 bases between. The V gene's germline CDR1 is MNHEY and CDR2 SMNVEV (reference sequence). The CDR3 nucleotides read TGTGCCAGCAGTTTAAGTGTAGCGGCGTCCTACAATGAGCAGTTCTTC. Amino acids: CASSLSVAASYNEQFF.

Written as DNA, the CDR3 is TGTGCCAGCAGCCTGGCCATGGGGAAAGAGACCCAGTACTTC. Translating it yields CASSLAMGKETQYF. The chain joins TRBV5-4 to TRBJ2-5; no clear D. The CDR3 length is 14 residues. V gave up 4 bases and J gave up 3 bases, with 13 bases separating them. Germline assignment: CDR1 SGHNT and CDR2 YYREEE (reference sequence).

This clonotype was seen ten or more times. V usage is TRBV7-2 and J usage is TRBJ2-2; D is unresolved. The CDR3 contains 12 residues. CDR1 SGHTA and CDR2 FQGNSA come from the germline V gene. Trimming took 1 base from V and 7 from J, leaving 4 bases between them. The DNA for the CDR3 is TGTGCCAGCAGCTTAGAAGTCGGGGAGCTGTTTTTT. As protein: CASSLEVGELFF.

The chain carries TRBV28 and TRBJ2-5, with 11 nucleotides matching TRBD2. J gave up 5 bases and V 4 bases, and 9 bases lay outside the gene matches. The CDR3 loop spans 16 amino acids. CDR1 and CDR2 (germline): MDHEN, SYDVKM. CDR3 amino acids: CASSSQLAGARETQYF. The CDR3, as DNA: TGTGCCAGCAGTTCACAACTAGCGGGGGCGAGGGAGACCCAGTACTTC.

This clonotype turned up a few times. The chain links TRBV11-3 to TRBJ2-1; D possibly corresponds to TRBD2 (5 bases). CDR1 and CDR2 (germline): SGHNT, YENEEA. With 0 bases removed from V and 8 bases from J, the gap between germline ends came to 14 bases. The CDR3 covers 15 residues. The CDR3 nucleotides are TGTGCCAGCAGCTTAGAGGCTAGCCCACGGGATGAGCAGTTCTTC. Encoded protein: CASSLEASPRDEQFF.

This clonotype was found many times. The CDR3 DNA sequence: TGTGCCAGCAGCCCCCTAGCGGGTTTCCAAGAGACCCAGTACTTC. It encodes CASSPLAGFQETQYF. This chain connects TRBV6-1 to TRBJ2-5; TRBD2 matches 8 bases. CDR1 and CDR2 from the germline V gene are MNHNS and SASEGT. CDR3 length equals 15 residues. V lost 6 bases to trimming and J lost 1 base; unmatched junction nucleotides: 7.

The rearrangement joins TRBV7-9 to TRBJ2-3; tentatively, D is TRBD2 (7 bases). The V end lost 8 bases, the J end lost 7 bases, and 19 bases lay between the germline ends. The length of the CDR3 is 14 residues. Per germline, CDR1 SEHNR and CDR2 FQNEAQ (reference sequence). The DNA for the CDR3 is TGTGCCAGCGGTCGGGGGGCCACCCCGAATACGCAGTATTTT. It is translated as CASGRGATPNTQYF.

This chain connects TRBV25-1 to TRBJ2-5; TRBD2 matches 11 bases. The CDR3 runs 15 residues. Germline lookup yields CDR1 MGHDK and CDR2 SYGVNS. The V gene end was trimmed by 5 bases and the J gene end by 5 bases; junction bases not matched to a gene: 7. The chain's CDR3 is CASSPGLAEGETQYF. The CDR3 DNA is TGTGCCAGCAGTCCGGGACTAGCGGAGGGGGAGACCCAGTACTTC.

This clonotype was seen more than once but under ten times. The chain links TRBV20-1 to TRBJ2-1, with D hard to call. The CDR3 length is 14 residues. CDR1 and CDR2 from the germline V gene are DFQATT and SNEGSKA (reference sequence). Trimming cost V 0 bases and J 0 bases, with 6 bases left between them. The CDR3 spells CSAREASSYNEQFF. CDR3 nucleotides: TGCAGTGCTAGAGAAGCAAGCTCCTACAATGAGCAGTTCTTC.

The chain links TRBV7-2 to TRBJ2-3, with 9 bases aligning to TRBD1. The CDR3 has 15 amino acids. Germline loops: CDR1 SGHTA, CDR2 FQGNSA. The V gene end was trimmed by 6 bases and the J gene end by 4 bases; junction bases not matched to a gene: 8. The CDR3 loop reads CASSSSGTGSDTQYF. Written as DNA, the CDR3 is TGTGCCAGCAGTAGTAGTGGGACAGGGTCAGATACGCAGTATTTT.

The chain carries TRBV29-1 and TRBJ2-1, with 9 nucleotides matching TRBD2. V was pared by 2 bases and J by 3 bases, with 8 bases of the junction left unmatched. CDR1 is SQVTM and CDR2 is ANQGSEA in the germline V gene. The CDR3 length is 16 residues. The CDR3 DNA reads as TGCAGCGTTGAAACCAGCTGGCGGGGGGGCTACAATGAGCAGTTCTTC. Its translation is CSVETSWRGGYNEQFF.

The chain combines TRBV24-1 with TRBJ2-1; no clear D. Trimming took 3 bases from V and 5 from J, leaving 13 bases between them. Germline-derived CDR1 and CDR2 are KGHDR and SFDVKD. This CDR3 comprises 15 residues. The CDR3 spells CATSDPQGLNNEQFF. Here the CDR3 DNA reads TGTGCCACCAGTGATCCCCAAGGGCTCAACAATGAGCAGTTCTTC.

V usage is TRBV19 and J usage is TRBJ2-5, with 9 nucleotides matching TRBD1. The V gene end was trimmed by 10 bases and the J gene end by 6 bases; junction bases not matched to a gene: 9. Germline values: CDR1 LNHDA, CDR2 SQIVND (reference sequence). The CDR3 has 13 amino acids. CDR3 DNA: TGTGCCACGTCCCCGGGACAGGGACAGACCCAGTACTTC. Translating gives CATSPGQGQTQYF.

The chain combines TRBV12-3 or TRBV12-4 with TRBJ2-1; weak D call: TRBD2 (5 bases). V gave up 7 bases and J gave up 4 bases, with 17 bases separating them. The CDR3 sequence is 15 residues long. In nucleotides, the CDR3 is TGTGCCAGCACCAAAGAGGAGGCACCGTACAATGAGCAGTTCTTC. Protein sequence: CASTKEEAPYNEQFF.

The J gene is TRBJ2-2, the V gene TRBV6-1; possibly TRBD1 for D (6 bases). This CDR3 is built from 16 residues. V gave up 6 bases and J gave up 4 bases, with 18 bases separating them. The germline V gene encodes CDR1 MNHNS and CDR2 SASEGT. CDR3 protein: CASRTAGEGSTGELFF. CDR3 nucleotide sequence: TGTGCCAGCAGAACTGCAGGGGAAGGAAGCACCGGGGAGCTGTTTTTT.

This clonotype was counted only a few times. The chain's CDR3 is CASSLLTSGGLTSYNEQFF. Written as DNA, the CDR3 is TGCGCCAGCAGCCTCCTGACTAGCGGGGGGCTGACCTCCTACAATGAGCAGTTCTTC. This chain joins TRBV5-1 and TRBJ2-1; 13 bases line up with TRBD2. This CDR3 is 19 amino acids long. Germline CDR1 SGHRS, CDR2 YFSETQ. Trimming took 4 bases from V and 0 from J; bases not matched to a gene: 10.

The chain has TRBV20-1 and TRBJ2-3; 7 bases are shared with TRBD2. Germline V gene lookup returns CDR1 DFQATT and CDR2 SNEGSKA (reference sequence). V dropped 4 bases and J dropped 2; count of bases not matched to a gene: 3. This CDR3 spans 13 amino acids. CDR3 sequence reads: CSATSGNTDTQYF. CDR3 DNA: TGCAGTGCTACAAGCGGGAACACAGATACGCAGTATTTT.

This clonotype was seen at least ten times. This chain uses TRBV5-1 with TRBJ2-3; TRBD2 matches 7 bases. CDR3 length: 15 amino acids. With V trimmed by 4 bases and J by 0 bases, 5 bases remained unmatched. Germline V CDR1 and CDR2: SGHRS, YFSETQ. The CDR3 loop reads CASSGLDLSTDTQYF. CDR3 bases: TGCGCCAGCAGCGGACTAGACCTTAGCACAGATACGCAGTATTTT.

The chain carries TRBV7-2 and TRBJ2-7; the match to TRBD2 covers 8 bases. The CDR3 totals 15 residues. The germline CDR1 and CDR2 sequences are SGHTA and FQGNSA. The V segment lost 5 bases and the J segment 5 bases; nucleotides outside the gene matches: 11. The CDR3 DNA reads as TGTGCCAGCAGCCTATCGACGGGAGGGTTCCACGAGCAGTACTTC. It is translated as CASSLSTGGFHEQYF.

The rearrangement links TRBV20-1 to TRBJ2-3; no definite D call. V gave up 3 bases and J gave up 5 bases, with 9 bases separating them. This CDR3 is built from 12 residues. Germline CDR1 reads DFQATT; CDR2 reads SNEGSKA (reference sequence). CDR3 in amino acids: CSASRVGDTQYF. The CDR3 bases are TGCAGTGCTAGCCGGGTGGGAGATACGCAGTATTTT.

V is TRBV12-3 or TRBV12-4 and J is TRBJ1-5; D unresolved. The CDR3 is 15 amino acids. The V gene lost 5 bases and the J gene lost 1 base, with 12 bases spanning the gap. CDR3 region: CASSPEAGSNQPQHF. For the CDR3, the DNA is TGTGCCAGCAGTCCGGAGGCGGGAAGCAATCAGCCCCAGCATTTT.

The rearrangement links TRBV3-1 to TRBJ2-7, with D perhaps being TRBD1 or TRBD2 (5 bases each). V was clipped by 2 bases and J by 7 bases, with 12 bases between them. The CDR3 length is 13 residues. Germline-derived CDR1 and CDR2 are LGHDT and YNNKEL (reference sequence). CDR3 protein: CASSQTGTSEQYV. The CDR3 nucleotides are TGTGCCAGCAGCCAAACCGGGACGTCTGAGCAGTACGTC.

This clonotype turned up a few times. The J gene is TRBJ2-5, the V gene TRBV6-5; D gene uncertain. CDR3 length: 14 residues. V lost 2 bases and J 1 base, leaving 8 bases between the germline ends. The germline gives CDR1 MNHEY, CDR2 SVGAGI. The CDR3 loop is CASSYTPSQETQYF. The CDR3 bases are TGTGCCAGCAGTTACACCCCCAGCCAAGAGACCCAGTACTTC.

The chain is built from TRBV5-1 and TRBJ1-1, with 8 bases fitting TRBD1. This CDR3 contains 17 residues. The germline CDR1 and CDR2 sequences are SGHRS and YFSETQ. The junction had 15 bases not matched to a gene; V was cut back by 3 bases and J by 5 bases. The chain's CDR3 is CASSSLSGRGQGTEAFF. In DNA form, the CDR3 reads TGCGCCAGCAGCTCTCTTTCGGGCAGGGGGCAGGGTACTGAAGCTTTCTTT.

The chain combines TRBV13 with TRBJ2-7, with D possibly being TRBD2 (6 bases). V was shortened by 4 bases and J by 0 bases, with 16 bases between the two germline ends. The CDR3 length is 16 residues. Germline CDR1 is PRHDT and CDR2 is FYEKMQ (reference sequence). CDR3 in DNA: TGTGCCAGCAGCTACGGGACTGGTTCAAGCTCCTACGAGCAGTACTTC. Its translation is CASSYGTGSSSYEQYF.

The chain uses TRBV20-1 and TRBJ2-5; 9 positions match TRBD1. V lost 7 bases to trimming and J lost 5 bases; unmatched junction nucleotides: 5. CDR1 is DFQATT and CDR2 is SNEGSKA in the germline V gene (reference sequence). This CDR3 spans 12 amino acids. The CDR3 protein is CSVTGTGETQYF. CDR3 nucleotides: TGCAGTGTTACCGGGACAGGGGAGACCCAGTACTTC.

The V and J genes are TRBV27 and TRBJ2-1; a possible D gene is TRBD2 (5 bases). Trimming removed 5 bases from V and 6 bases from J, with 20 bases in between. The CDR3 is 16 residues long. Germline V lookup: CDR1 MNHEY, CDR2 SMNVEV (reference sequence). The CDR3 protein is CASSPPRAAGPNEQFF. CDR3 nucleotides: TGTGCCAGCAGTCCCCCCCGAGCGGCCGGCCCCAATGAGCAGTTCTTC.

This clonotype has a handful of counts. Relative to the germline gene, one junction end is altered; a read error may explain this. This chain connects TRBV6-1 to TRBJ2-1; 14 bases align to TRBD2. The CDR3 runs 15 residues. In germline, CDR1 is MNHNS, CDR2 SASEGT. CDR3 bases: TGTGCCAGCAGCGAAGGGACTAGCGGGAGAGATGAGCAGTTCTTC. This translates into CASSEGTSGRDEQFF.

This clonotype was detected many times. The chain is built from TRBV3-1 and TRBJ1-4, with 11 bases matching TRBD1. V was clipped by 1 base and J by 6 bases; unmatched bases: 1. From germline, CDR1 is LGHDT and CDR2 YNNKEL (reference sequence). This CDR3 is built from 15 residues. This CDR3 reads CASSQAGQGDEKLFF. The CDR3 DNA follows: TGTGCCAGCAGCCAAGCGGGACAGGGGGATGAAAAACTGTTTTTT.

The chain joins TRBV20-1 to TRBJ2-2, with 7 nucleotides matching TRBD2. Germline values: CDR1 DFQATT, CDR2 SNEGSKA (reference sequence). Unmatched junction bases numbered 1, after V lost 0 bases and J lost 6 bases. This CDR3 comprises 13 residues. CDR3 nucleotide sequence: TGCAGTGCTAGAGATGGGGGGGCCGGGGAGCTGTTTTTT. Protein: CSARDGGAGELFF.

DNA of the CDR3: TGTGCCAGCAGCGCTCGGGTCTACAACACCGGGGAGCTGTTTTTT. It yields the protein CASSARVYNTGELFF. V and J are TRBV9 and TRBJ2-2, with no clear D. Trimming took off 3 bases at V and 2 bases at J, with 11 bases between the two ends. CDR1 and CDR2 (germline): SGDLS, YYNGEE. The CDR3 contains 15 residues.

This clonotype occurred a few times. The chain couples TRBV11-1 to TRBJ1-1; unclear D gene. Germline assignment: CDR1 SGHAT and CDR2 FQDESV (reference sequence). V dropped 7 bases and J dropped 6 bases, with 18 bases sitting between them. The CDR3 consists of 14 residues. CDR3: CASTPARARAEAFF. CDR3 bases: TGTGCCAGCACCCCGGCGAGGGCGCGGGCTGAAGCTTTCTTT.